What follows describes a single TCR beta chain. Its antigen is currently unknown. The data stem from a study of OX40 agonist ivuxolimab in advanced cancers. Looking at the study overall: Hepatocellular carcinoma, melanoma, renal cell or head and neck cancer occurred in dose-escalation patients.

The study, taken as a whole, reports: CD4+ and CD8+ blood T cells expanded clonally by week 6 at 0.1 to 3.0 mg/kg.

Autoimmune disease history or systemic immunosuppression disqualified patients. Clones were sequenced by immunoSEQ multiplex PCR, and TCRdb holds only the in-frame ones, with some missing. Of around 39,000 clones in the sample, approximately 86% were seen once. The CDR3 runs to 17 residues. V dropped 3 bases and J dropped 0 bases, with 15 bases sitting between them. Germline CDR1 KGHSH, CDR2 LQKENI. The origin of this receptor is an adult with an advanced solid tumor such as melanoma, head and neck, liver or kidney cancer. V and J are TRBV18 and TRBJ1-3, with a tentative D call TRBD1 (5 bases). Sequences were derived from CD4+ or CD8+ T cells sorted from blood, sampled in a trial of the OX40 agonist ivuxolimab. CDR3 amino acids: CASSPLRGDRSGNTIYF. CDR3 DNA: TGTGCCAGCTCACCCCTACGAGGGGACCGCTCTGGAAACACCATATATTTT.